Below, one T cell receptor (beta chain) is given with its context. Under the authors' procedure: Scientists estimated how many nucleated cells there were by amplifying reference gene primers. The assay was immunoSEQ multiplex PCR, and TCRdb's table has in-frame clones only and misses some. The D gene and trimming were derived from the DNA, and the V and J assignments and clone size from that table. This repertoire shows 40,000 or so clones, roughly 85% found once; its top ten account for about 9.3%. The source of the sample is a study of blood T cell repertoires in COVID-19. Study context: The cDNA or gDNA used as material had been derived from T cells, B-cell-depleted T cells, or PBMCs.

CDR3 length equals 16 residues. V shed 6 bases and J 4 bases; nucleotides not matched to a gene: 9. Germline lookup yields CDR1 MNHEY and CDR2 SMNVEV (reference sequence). This TCR came from a human donor in a cohort sampled during active COVID-19. The sequenced sample was peripheral blood. The genes are TRBV27 and TRBJ1-5; TRBD1 aligns across 10 bases. The DNA of the CDR3 is TGTGCCAGCAGGGAAGGGACAGGGGTTTTAAATCAGCCCCAGCATTTT. Translating gives CASREGTGVLNQPQHF.